This TCR beta chain was profiled in a study of blood T cell repertoires in COVID-19. The table came from immunoSEQ multiplex PCR; TCRdb's copy has only in-frame clones and leaves some out. The sample contains some 390,000 clones, over 75% of which appear only once. Germline loops: CDR1 MNHEY, CDR2 SVGAGI. This CDR3 region has 14 residues. With 5 bases removed from V and 0 bases from J, the gap between germline ends came to 10 bases. The TCR was taken from a woman between 40 and 55 years old with COVID-19, enrolled during active disease. The sequencing input was peripheral blood. The rearrangement joins TRBV6-5 to TRBJ1-1; D ambiguous. The CDR3 DNA reads as TGTGCCAGCAGTCCGGGTGGGTTGAACACTGAAGCTTTCTTT. Translation gives CASSPGGLNTEAFF.